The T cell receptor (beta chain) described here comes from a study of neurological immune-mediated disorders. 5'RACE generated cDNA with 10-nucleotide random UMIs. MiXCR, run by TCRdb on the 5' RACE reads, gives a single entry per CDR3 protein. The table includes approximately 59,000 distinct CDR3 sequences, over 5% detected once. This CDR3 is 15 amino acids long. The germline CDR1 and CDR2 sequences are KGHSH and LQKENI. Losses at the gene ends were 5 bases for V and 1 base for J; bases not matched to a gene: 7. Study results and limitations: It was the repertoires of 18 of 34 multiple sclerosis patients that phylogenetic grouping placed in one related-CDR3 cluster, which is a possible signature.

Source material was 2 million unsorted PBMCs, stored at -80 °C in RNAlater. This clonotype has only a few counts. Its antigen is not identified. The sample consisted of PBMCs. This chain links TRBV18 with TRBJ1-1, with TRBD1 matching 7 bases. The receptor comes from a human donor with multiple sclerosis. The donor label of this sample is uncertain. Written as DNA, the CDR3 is TGTGCCAGCTCAACCAGGGGGTCCCAGAACACTGAAGCTTTCTTT. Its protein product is CASSTRGSQNTEAFF.